A selection of T cell receptor beta chains follows, all from one sample in a study of cytomegalovirus exposure and HLA in healthy donors. TCRdb's copy holds only in-frame clones and misses some; the assay was immunoSEQ multiplex PCR. The sample shows 150,000 to 200,000 clones, roughly 80% of them seen only once. What was sequenced was PBMCs. All receptors derive from a human donor in good health. The CDR3 runs from the conserved cysteine through the conserved F or W. D genes are given only for firm matches. Expanded clones get a size class; other rows say once, few or many, or leave the size out.

abundance | j_gene | d_gene | v_gene | CDR3nt | CDR3aa
. | TRBJ1-4 | TRBD1 | TRBV27 | TGTGCCAGCGATACCCAACGGGGGGACAGGGATACAACTAATGAAAAACTGTTTTTT | CASDTQRGDRDTTNEKLFF
. | TRBJ2-6 | . | TRBV4-3 | TGCGCCAGCAGCCAAGAGTCGGTCTCTGGGGCCAACGTCCTGACTTTC | CASSQESVSGANVLTF
. | TRBJ2-1 | . | TRBV7-2 | TGTGCCAGCGCCCTTAGCTCCTACAATGAGCAGTTCTTC | CASALSSYNEQFF
. | TRBJ2-1 | TRBD2 | TRBV6-5 | TGTGCCAGCAGCTTACTAGCGGGGGGGCGGCAGTTCTTC | CASSLLAGGRQFF
. | TRBJ2-1 | . | TRBV4-3 | TGCGCCAGCAGCCAAGATGGGGGGATCTACAATGAGCAGTTCTTC | CASSQDGGIYNEQFF
. | TRBJ1-1 | . | TRBV11-2 | TGTGCCAGCAGCTTCAAACAGGGCACTGAAGCTTTCTTT | CASSFKQGTEAFF
. | TRBJ2-4 | TRBD1 | TRBV7-3 | TGTGCCAGCAGCTCCACGGGACAGGGGAGTACCATTCAGTACTTC | CASSSTGQGSTIQYF
once | TRBJ2-1 | TRBD2 | TRBV27 | TGTGCCAGCAGCTGGGGGGGCTCCTACAATGAGCAGTTCTTC | CASSWGGSYNEQFF
. | TRBJ2-1 | TRBD2 | TRBV7-2 | TGTGCCAGCAGCTTAGGGGGGACTAGCGGGTTCAATGAGCAGTTCTTC | CASSLGGTSGFNEQFF
. | TRBJ2-7 | TRBD1 | TRBV14 | TGTGCCAGCAGCCAAGCAAGACAGGGACCCACCTACGAGCAGTACTTC | CASSQARQGPTYEQYF
. | TRBJ1-3 | TRBD1 | TRBV6-1 | TGTGCCAGCAGACGACAGGGTTGGTCTGGAAACACCATATATTTT | CASRRQGWSGNTIYF
. | TRBJ2-1 | . | TRBV5-1 | TGCGCCAGCACCCTAGCCGGACCAACTTACAATGAGCAGTTCTTC | CASTLAGPTYNEQFF
. | TRBJ2-1 | . | TRBV4-1 | TGCGCCAGCAGCCAAGGGAGTGAGCAGTTCTTC | CASSQGSEQFF
. | TRBJ1-3 | . | TRBV7-9 | TGTGCCAGCAGCTCAAGACAGGTTGATGGAAACACCATATATTTT | CASSSRQVDGNTIYF
. | TRBJ1-2 | . | TRBV19 | TGTGCCAGTAGTATTCCCCCCAACGGCTATGGCTACACCTTC | CASSIPPNGYGYTF
once | TRBJ1-1 | . | TRBV5-1 | TGCGCCAGCAGCCATGCAGGGGAGAGCACTGAAGCTTTCTTT | CASSHAGESTEAFF
few | TRBJ2-1 | TRBD2 | TRBV7-2 | TGTGCCAGCAGCCCCCAAAGCGGGGGATATTACAATGAGCAGTTCTTC | CASSPQSGGYYNEQFF
. | TRBJ1-2 | . | TRBV4-1 | TGCGCCAGCAGTGAGACAGGTCGAACTGCTGGCTACACCTTC | CASSETGRTAGYTF
. | TRBJ1-1 | . | TRBV7-9 | TGTGCCAGCAGCGCGCAGGGAACGAACACTGAAGCTTTCTTT | CASSAQGTNTEAFF
. | TRBJ1-3 | . | TRBV6-1 | TGTGCCAGCAGTGAAGACAGGGATGGAAACACCATATATTTT | CASSEDRDGNTIYF
. | TRBJ2-7 | TRBD1 | TRBV4-2 | TGTGCCAGCAGCGAAAGAAGACAGGGATCATTCTCCTCCTACGAGCAGTACTTC | CASSERRQGSFSSYEQYF
. | TRBJ2-2 | TRBD1 | TRBV6-6 | TGTGCCAGCAGTTACCCGGGACAGAGAAACACCGGGGAGCTGTTTTTT | CASSYPGQRNTGELFF
. | TRBJ1-5 | TRBD1 | TRBV6-4 | TGTGCCAGCAGGGGACAGCGTTATAGCAATCAGCCCCAGCATTTT | CASRGQRYSNQPQHF
. | TRBJ2-3 | TRBD1 | TRBV4-3 | TGCGCCAGCAGCCCGAAATCAGCGTGGGGGACAGTTGACACAGATACGCAGTATTTT | CASSPKSAWGTVDTDTQYF
. | TRBJ1-1 | TRBD1 | TRBV28 | TGTGCCAGCAGTTCCGGGACAGGGATCACTGAAGCTTTCTTT | CASSSGTGITEAFF
. | TRBJ2-7 | . | TRBV4-3 | TGCGCCAGCAGCCAAGACCTTGGGGGCCACGAGCAGTACTTC | CASSQDLGGHEQYF
. | TRBJ2-7 | . | TRBV9 | TGTGCCAGCAGCGTAGACAGGGACGACTACGAGCAGTACTTC | CASSVDRDDYEQYF
. | TRBJ1-3 | . | TRBV7-6 | TGTGCCAGCAGCCGAGATTCTACTGGAAACACCATATATTTT | CASSRDSTGNTIYF
. | TRBJ2-7 | TRBD2 | TRBV7-2 | TGTGCCAGCAGCACCGGGACTACTTACTACGAGCAGTACTTC | CASSTGTTYYEQYF
. | TRBJ2-1 | TRBD1 | TRBV4-3 | TGCGCCAGCAGCCACTCAGGGGGCAATGAGCAGTTCTTC | CASSHSGGNEQFF
once | TRBJ2-7 | . | TRBV7-9 | TGTGCCAGCAGCACTACTCCCGGGACTGGGCCCTTGGAGCAGTACTTC | CASSTTPGTGPLEQYF
few | TRBJ2-3 | . | TRBV9 | TGTGCCAGCAGCGTAGAGGGGGGGGGCCCAGATACGCAGTATTTT | CASSVEGGGPDTQYF
. | TRBJ2-1 | TRBD1 | TRBV13 | TGTGCCAGCAGCGATACAGGGGGCTCCTACAATGAGCAGTTCTTC | CASSDTGGSYNEQFF
. | TRBJ1-5 | . | TRBV4-2 | TGTGCCAGCAGCCAATCAAAACGGGAACAAAATAGCAATCAGCCCCAGCATTTT | CASSQSKREQNSNQPQHF
once | TRBJ2-3 | . | TRBV5-1 | TGCGCCAGCAGCTTGTCGCTAGCGCCCACAGATACGCAGTATTTT | CASSLSLAPTDTQYF
. | TRBJ1-1 | . | TRBV7-9 | TGTGCCAGCAGCTTAGAGGGGTCGAGGTACACTGAAGCTTTCTTT | CASSLEGSRYTEAFF
. | TRBJ2-2 | . | TRBV7-2 | TGTGCCAGCAGCCCATGGGCGGGGACGGCCGGGGAGCTGTTTTTT | CASSPWAGTAGELFF
. | TRBJ1-2 | TRBD1 | TRBV4-1 | TGCGCCAGCAGCCCCGCAGGGCAGGGGGCGCAAGGCTACACCTTC | CASSPAGQGAQGYTF
few | TRBJ2-1 | TRBD1 | TRBV6-6 | TGTGCCAGCAGTTATTTCGACAGGGTATCGAGGAATGAGCAGTTCTTC | CASSYFDRVSRNEQFF
. | TRBJ2-5 | TRBD1 | TRBV7-9 | TGTGCCAGCAGTCCCGGGACAGGGGAAGAGACCCAGTACTTC | CASSPGTGEETQYF
. | TRBJ2-7 | . | TRBV5-6 | TGTGCCAGCAGCTTCACAGTGAGCTCCTACGAGCAGTACTTC | CASSFTVSSYEQYF
. | TRBJ2-7 | . | TRBV7-2 | TGTGCCAGCAGCTCGCTGGGGGGTCACTACGAGCAGTACTTC | CASSSLGGHYEQYF
. | TRBJ2-7 | TRBD2 | TRBV9 | TGTGCCAGCAGCAAGATGACTAGCGGGCTTTACTTC | CASSKMTSGLYF
. | TRBJ2-2 | TRBD1 | TRBV4-1 | TGCGCCAGCAGCCAACTAGGACAGGGGGTGACGAACACCGGGGAGCTGTTTTTT | CASSQLGQGVTNTGELFF
. | TRBJ2-3 | . | TRBV5-4 | TGTGCCAGCAGCCCGGATGGGGGGACGAGAACAGATACGCAGTATTTT | CASSPDGGTRTDTQYF
. | TRBJ1-2 | . | TRBV10-3 | TGTGCCATCTCTCCAGACTACTATGGCTACACCTTC | CAISPDYYGYTF
. | TRBJ1-4 | . | TRBV7-9 | TGTGCCAGCAGCCCTTCGGGACACGCTAATGAAAAACTGTTTTTT | CASSPSGHANEKLFF
. | TRBJ1-2 | TRBD1 | TRBV4-1 | TGCGCCAGCAGCCATTATCAGACAGGGATTAACTATGGCTACACCTTC | CASSHYQTGINYGYTF
. | TRBJ1-1 | TRBD1 | TRBV7-8 | TGTGCCAGCAGCGGCGGTGGGCAGGGGGAGACTGAAGCTTTCTTT | CASSGGGQGETEAFF
. | TRBJ1-6 | . | TRBV11-3 | TGTGCCAGCAGCTTTATACAGGGAAATTCACCCCTCCACTTT | CASSFIQGNSPLHF
. | TRBJ1-5 | TRBD1 | TRBV28 | TGTGCCAGCAGTTCTACAGGGGGCATCGGTCAGCCCCAGCATTTT | CASSSTGGIGQPQHF
. | TRBJ2-3 | . | TRBV7-2 | TGTGCCAGCAGCCCGTGGGACTCCACAGATACGCAGTATTTT | CASSPWDSTDTQYF
. | TRBJ2-7 | . | TRBV5-1 | TGCGCCAGCAGCCCTAGGCGGGGGCACTACGAGCAGTACTTC | CASSPRRGHYEQYF
. | TRBJ2-7 | . | TRBV5-6 | TGTGCCAGCAGCTTGAGCAGGGGAGTATCCTACGAGCAGTACTTC | CASSLSRGVSYEQYF
. | TRBJ2-7 | . | TRBV4-3 | TGCGCCAGCAGCCAAGATAGTCAAAACTCCTACGAGCAGTACTTC | CASSQDSQNSYEQYF
. | TRBJ1-2 | . | TRBV5-1 | TGCGCCAGCAGCTCCCGGACAGCACCCGGCTACACCTTC | CASSSRTAPGYTF
. | TRBJ1-1 | . | TRBV4-2 | TGTGCCAGCAGCCAAGATCCCAGGGGTAGAGCTTTCTTT | CASSQDPRGRAFF
few | TRBJ2-3 | . | TRBV6-5 | TGTGCCAGCAGCCGTACTGGGGGGGCGACAGATACGCAGTATTTT | CASSRTGGATDTQYF